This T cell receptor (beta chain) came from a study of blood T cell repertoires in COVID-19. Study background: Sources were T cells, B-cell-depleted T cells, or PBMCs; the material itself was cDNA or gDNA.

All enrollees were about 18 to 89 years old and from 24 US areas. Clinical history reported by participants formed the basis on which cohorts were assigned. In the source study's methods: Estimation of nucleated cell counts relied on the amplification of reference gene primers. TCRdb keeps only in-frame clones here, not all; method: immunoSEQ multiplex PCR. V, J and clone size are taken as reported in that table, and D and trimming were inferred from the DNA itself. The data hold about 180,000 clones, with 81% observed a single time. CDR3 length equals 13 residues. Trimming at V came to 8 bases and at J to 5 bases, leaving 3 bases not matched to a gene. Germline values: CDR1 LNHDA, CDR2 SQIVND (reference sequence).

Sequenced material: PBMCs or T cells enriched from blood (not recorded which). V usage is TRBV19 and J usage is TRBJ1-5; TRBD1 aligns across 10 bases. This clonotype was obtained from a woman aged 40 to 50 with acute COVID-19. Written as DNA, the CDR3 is TGTGCCAGTGTGGGACAGGGGCATCAGCCCCAGCATTTT. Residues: CASVGQGHQPQHF.